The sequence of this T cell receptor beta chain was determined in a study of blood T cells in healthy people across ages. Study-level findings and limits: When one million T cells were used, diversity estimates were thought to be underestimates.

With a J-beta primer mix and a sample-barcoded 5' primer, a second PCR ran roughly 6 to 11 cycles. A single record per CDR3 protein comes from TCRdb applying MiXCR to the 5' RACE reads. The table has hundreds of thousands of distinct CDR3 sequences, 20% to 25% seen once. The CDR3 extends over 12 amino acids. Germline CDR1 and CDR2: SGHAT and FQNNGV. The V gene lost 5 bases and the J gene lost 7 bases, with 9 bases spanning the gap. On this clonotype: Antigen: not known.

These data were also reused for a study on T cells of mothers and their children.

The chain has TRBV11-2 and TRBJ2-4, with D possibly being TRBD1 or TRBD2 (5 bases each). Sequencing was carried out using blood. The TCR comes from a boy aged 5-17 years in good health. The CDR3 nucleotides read TGTGCCAGCAGCCGGGGCTTGAACATTCAGTACTTC. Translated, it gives CASSRGLNIQYF. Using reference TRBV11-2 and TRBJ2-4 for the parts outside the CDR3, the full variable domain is EAGVAQSPRYKIIEKRQSVAFWCNPISGHATLYWYQQILGQGPKLLIQFQNNGVVDDSQLPKDRFSAERLKGVDSTLKIQPAKLEDSAVYLCASSRGLNIQYFGAGTRLSVL.